This T cell receptor beta chain was identified during a study of blood T cell repertoires in COVID-19. On the study more broadly: T cells, B-cell-depleted T cells, or PBMCs supplied cDNA or gDNA.

How the authors handled the data: Estimation of nucleated cell counts was performed using reference gene primer amplification. Data came from immunoSEQ multiplex PCR; TCRdb stores just in-frame clones and leaves some out. That table supplies the V and J calls and clone size; D and trimming were determined from the DNA. The repertoire holds around 100,000 clones, with roughly 88% as singletons. The CDR3 sequence is 18 residues long. Per germline, CDR1 MNHNY and CDR2 SVGAGI (reference sequence). The ends lost 5 bases at V and 1 base at J; junction bases unmatched: 10. The source material was peripheral blood. This sequence joins TRBV6-6 and TRBJ2-1; the match to TRBD2 covers 11 bases. The receptor's source is a human donor in a cohort sampled during active COVID-19. The CDR3 loop reads CASSPPLLAGGSYNEQFF. In DNA form, the CDR3 reads TGTGCCAGCAGTCCCCCCCTTCTAGCGGGAGGTTCCTACAATGAGCAGTTCTTC.